This T cell receptor beta chain is drawn from a study of cytomegalovirus exposure and HLA in healthy donors. Study-wide results and limits: In a later analysis, across HLA loci, associated TCR counts were highest for DRB1, lowest for HLA-C. Looking again later, the authors saw that most CMV-associated TCR beta chains seemed HLA-restricted. Some V segments, TRBV6-2 and TRBV6-3 among them, were indistinguishable and were therefore excluded.

Germline V gives CDR1 SQVTM, CDR2 ANQGSEA. This CDR3 is built from 12 residues. Trimming pared 5 bases from V and 7 bases from J, leaving 11 bases between. The primer mix had 60 Vbeta and 13 Jbeta primers. Libraries were prepared by immunoSEQ multiplex PCR; TCRdb keeps only in-frame clonotypes and omits some of them. The sample consists of 95,000 to 130,000 clones, 8% to 10% of them appearing once. Comment on this clone: Its target is not known.

This TCR derives from a man under 40 in good health and CMV-seronegative. The genes are TRBV29-1 and TRBJ1-4; possible D gene TRBD1, 5 bases. Sequenced sample: PBMCs. The CDR3 nucleotides read TGCAGCGTTAGGGCAGGGCCTGAAAAACTGTTTTTT. Protein: CSVRAGPEKLFF.